Here is one T cell receptor (beta chain) with its context. This sample is part of a study of blood T cell repertoires in COVID-19. Study-level information: Sources were T cells, B-cell-depleted T cells, or PBMCs; the material itself was cDNA or gDNA.

Germline lookup yields CDR1 PRHDT and CDR2 FYEKMQ (reference sequence). This CDR3 region has 14 residues. The V gene end was trimmed by 5 bases and the J gene end by 4 bases; junction bases not matched to a gene: 6. TCRdb keeps only in-frame clones here, not all; method: immunoSEQ multiplex PCR. The sample holds about 150,000 clones, around 81% seen once. The sequencing input was PBMCs or T cells enriched from blood (not recorded which). The J gene is TRBJ1-2, the V gene TRBV13; TRBD1 matches 8 bases. This sequence was found in a woman in her thirties or forties who had recovered from COVID-19. The CDR3 region is CASSPTGGVYGYTF. In DNA, the CDR3 is TGTGCCAGCAGCCCAACAGGGGGGGTCTATGGCTACACCTTC.